Here is one T cell receptor beta chain with its context. The record originates from a study of blood T cell repertoires in COVID-19. Background on the study: COVID-19 samples, acute and convalescent, were from the United States, Italy and Spain. The analysed material was cDNA or gDNA that came from T cells, B-cell-depleted T cells, or PBMCs.

The CDR3 is made up of 16 amino acids. In germline, CDR1 is SGDLS, CDR2 YYNGEE. J gave up 5 bases and V 4 bases, and 8 bases lay outside the gene matches. Authors' data handling: Amplifying reference gene primers gave estimates of nucleated cell counts. Measured with immunoSEQ multiplex PCR; TCRdb has only the in-frame clones, and not every one. Clonal size and the V and J genes are those of that table, whereas D and trimming came from the DNA. This table has 100,000 or so clones, about nine tenths appearing once. Material: peripheral blood. The chain couples TRBV9 to TRBJ2-3, with TRBD1 matching over 12 bases. This receptor was identified in a man aged 45-60 years with active COVID-19. The CDR3 here is CASSPRGTGGRDTQYF. In DNA, the CDR3 is TGTGCCAGCAGCCCACGGGGGACAGGGGGCAGAGATACGCAGTATTTT.